This entry lists 2 T cell receptor beta chains sequenced from one sample in a study of graft-versus-host responses after intestinal transplantation. TCRdb's copy holds only in-frame clones and misses some; the assay was immunoSEQ multiplex PCR. This sample yields some 140,000 clones, of which 80% to 95% are seen a single time; 0.19% belongs to the top ten. No antigen has been assigned to these receptors. The sample was unstimulated CD4+ T cells sorted from spleen or lymph node cells, taken before intestinal transplant. These receptors were obtained from a human donor who received an intestinal transplant.

V is TRBV6-5 and J is TRBJ1-5, with 7 bases fitting TRBD1. Germline-derived CDR1 and CDR2 are MNHEY and SVGAGI. Trimming at V came to 6 bases and at J to 5 bases, leaving 4 bases not matched to a gene. This CDR3 has 13 amino acids. The CDR3 spells CASRGQEYQPQHF. Written as DNA, the CDR3 is TGTGCCAGCAGAGGACAGGAGTATCAGCCCCAGCATTTT.

This clone was found once. The chain links TRBV5-1 to TRBJ1-2; the match to TRBD1 covers 9 bases. Germline trimming cut 4 bases from V and 4 bases from J; bases unmatched to any gene: 8. Germline CDR1 is SGHRS and CDR2 is YFSETQ. This CDR3 region has 15 residues. Here the CDR3 DNA reads TGCGCCAGCAGCGGGACAGGGACTCCGCTCTATGGCTACACCTTC. This translates into CASSGTGTPLYGYTF. The variable domain in full, with the rest retrieved from reference TRBV5-1 and TRBJ1-2, is KAGVTQTPRYLIKTRGQQVTLSCSPISGHRSVSWYQQTPGQGLQFLFEYFSETQRNKGNFPGRFSGRQFSNSRSEMNVSTLELGDSALYLCASSGTGTPLYGYTFGSGTRLTVV.